These 24 T cell receptor beta chains were all obtained from the same sample, sequenced in a study of post-analysis software for immune sequencing data. Overall study findings and caveats: Controls had lower frequencies than patients of 4 or 5 TRBV segments, which included TRBV5-6, TRBV5-1 and TRBV20-1.

These receptors' targets are unknown. Prepared TCR beta cDNA libraries contained unique molecular identifiers. TCRdb itself ran the PCR reads through MiXCR, one entry per CDR3 protein. The sample yields roughly 700,000 distinct CDR3 sequences, 30% seen once. The material sequenced was blood. Every receptor here comes from a girl aged 5-17 years with multiple sclerosis.

This chain joins TRBV18 and TRBJ1-5; D is possibly TRBD1 (5 bases). V was pared by 6 bases and J by 10 bases, with 13 bases between. The CDR3 contains 12 residues. CDR1 is KGHSH, CDR2 LQKENI, per germline. The CDR3 sequence is CASSYGGDPQHF. The CDR3 region has the DNA TGTGCCAGCTCCTACGGAGGGGACCCCCAGCATTTT.

In this sample, this clonotype turned up a few times. The gene calls are TRBV29-1 and TRBJ2-3; 7 nucleotides agree with TRBD2. This CDR3 is 13 amino acids long. Trimming took 7 bases from V and 2 from J; bases not matched to a gene: 6. The germline V gene encodes CDR1 SQVTM and CDR2 ANQGSEA. CDR3 in amino acids: CSGSGVNTDTQYF. Here the CDR3 DNA reads TGCAGCGGGAGCGGGGTGAACACAGATACGCAGTATTTT.

This clonotype appeared a few times. The genes are TRBV6-1 and TRBJ2-7; the D is unclear. The V end was cut by 2 bases, the J end by 2 bases, with 10 bases between. Per the germline V gene, CDR1 is MNHNS and CDR2 is SASEGT. The length of the CDR3 is 14 residues. CDR3 region: CASSEFGFTYEQYF. CDR3 coding DNA: TGTGCCAGCAGTGAATTTGGGTTTACCTACGAGCAGTACTTC.

This clonotype was counted ten times or more. The rearrangement joins TRBV4-1 to TRBJ2-3; D is undetermined. This CDR3 spans 15 amino acids. V lost 4 bases to trimming and J lost 0 bases, with 11 bases between them. Germline values: CDR1 MGHRA, CDR2 YSYEKL. CDR3 coding DNA: TGCGCCAGCAGCCTTGACGACACTAGCACAGATACGCAGTATTTT. Amino acids: CASSLDDTSTDTQYF.

This clonotype showed up just a few times. This rearrangement joins TRBV28 to TRBJ2-1, with no clear D. Germline loops: CDR1 MDHEN, CDR2 SYDVKM. Trimming pared 5 bases from V and 9 bases from J, leaving 14 bases between. The CDR3 extends over 13 amino acids. As DNA, the CDR3 is TGTGCCAGCAGTGAATTCAGACTGGGTGAGCAGTTCTTC. Its protein is CASSEFRLGEQFF.

This clonotype has ten or more counts. This chain joins TRBV10-3 and TRBJ2-3; TRBD2 is a possible D gene (5 bases). There are 10 residues in the CDR3. Per germline, CDR1 ENHRY and CDR2 SYGVKD. Trimming pared 10 bases from V and 10 bases from J, leaving 12 bases between. Here the CDR3 reads CATGEIPQYF. CDR3 DNA sequence: TGTGCCACCGGGGAGATTCCGCAGTATTTT.

Points on this clonotype: Given a much more abundant clone one base away, this may be a read error. This chain links TRBV7-2 with TRBJ2-3, with D unresolved. This CDR3 contains 16 residues. Trimming pared 2 bases from V and 2 bases from J, leaving 14 bases between. The germline V gene encodes CDR1 SGHTA and CDR2 FQGNSA. The CDR3 reads CASSLTPRQPTDTQYF. The DNA for the CDR3 is TGTGCCAGCAGCTTAACCCCTCGTCAGCCCACAGATACGCAGTATTTT.

On this clonotype itself: A read error may produce the germline difference seen at one junction end. V usage is TRBV7-2 and J usage is TRBJ2-7, with TRBD2 matching 9 bases. CDR3 length equals 15 residues. CDR1 is SGHTA, CDR2 FQGNSA, per germline. Here the CDR3 reads CAISLAASGNYEQYF. The CDR3 DNA sequence: TGTGCCATCAGCTTAGCGGCTAGCGGGAACTACGAGCAGTACTTC. The whole variable domain, filled in from reference TRBV7-2 and TRBJ2-7, reads GAGVSQSPSNKVTEKGKDVELRCDPISGHTALYWYRQSLGQGLEFLIYFQGNSAPDKSGLPSDRFSAERTGGSVSTLTIQRTQQEDSAVYLCAISLAASGNYEQYFGPGTRLTVT.

The chain uses TRBV7-2 and TRBJ2-7; D remains ambiguous. V dropped 3 bases and J dropped 6 bases, with 12 bases sitting between them. The CDR3 extends over 13 amino acids. Germline V gene sequence: CDR1 SGHTA, CDR2 FQGNSA. CDR3 in DNA: TGTGCCAGCAGCTTTGACCGGCTATTCGAGCAGTACTTC. As protein: CASSFDRLFEQYF.

This clonotype was seen more than once but under ten times. The chain uses TRBV7-2 and TRBJ2-5; the D gene is possibly TRBD2 (7 bases). With 7 bases removed from V and 1 base from J, the gap between germline ends came to 13 bases. The CDR3 loop spans 14 amino acids. From germline, CDR1 is SGHTA and CDR2 FQGNSA. Here the CDR3 DNA reads TGTGCCAGCAAAAGGGGGGGGGCCCAAGAGACCCAGTACTTC. This sequence encodes CASKRGGAQETQYF.

This chain connects TRBV29-1 to TRBJ2-7; D remains ambiguous. The V gene lost 4 bases and the J gene lost 4 bases, with 17 bases spanning the gap. The CDR3 is 14 amino acids. CDR1 SQVTM and CDR2 ANQGSEA come from the germline V gene. Here the CDR3 reads CSVAQTIPPYEQYF. CDR3 nucleotides: TGCAGCGTTGCACAGACCATCCCTCCGTACGAGCAGTACTTC.

This clonotype was found many times. The chain employs TRBV28 and TRBJ1-2; a weak D match, TRBD1 (5 bases). V was pared by 1 base and J by 2 bases, with 11 bases between. Germline loops: CDR1 MDHEN, CDR2 SYDVKM. The CDR3 runs to 15 residues. In DNA form, the CDR3 reads TGTGCCAGCAGTTTATCCTCCTGGGGGAACTATGGCTACACCTTC. Its protein is CASSLSSWGNYGYTF.

This clonotype was detected a few times. The chain carries TRBV2 and TRBJ2-5, with TRBD1 matching 8 bases. Germline CDR1 and CDR2: SNHLY and FYNNEI. CDR3 length: 12 residues. The V segment lost 11 bases and the J segment 2 bases; nucleotides outside the gene matches: 4. The CDR3 DNA reads as TGTGCCGGGGGACAGGTACAAGAGACCCAGTACTTC. Translating gives CAGGQVQETQYF.

The rearrangement links TRBV7-2 to TRBJ2-1; TRBD2 matches at 9 bases. CDR1 is SGHTA and CDR2 is FQGNSA in the germline V gene. With V trimmed by 7 bases and J by 6 bases, 13 bases remained unmatched. The CDR3 consists of 16 residues. The CDR3 protein is CASNPTGGRAVNEQFF. The CDR3 DNA reads as TGTGCCAGCAACCCAACCGGCGGGAGGGCCGTCAATGAGCAGTTCTTC.

The chain uses TRBV14 and TRBJ2-5; TRBD2 is a possible D gene (5 bases). The tail of the sequence fits TRBJ2-7 better, so the J call may be wrong. CDR1 is SGHDN and CDR2 is FVKESK in the germline V gene. The CDR3 spans 15 residues. The DNA of the CDR3 is TGTGCCAGCAGCCATCCAGGACCTTCGGGGTACGAGCAGTACTTC. Amino acid sequence: CASSHPGPSGYEQYF.

The chain combines TRBV29-1 with TRBJ1-2; D is possibly TRBD1 (5 bases). The germline CDR1 and CDR2 sequences are SQVTM and ANQGSEA. CDR3 length: 15 residues. Trimming left V 6 bases short and J 0 bases short, with 17 bases between. Here the CDR3 DNA reads TGCAGCGTACAGGCTCAGCAGGTGGCTAACTATGGCTACACCTTC. It specifies CSVQAQQVANYGYTF.

This chain uses TRBV5-1 with TRBJ1-6; the D is unclear. CDR3 size: 18 residues. Germline V CDR1 and CDR2: SGHRS, YFSETQ. The V end lost 0 bases, the J end lost 3 bases, and 16 bases lay between the germline ends. CDR3 nucleotides: TGCGCCAGCAGCTTGGACCAAGGCCACACTGACTATAATTCACCCCTCCACTTT. It codes for CASSLDQGHTDYNSPLHF.

Only a few counts were recorded for this clonotype. This chain uses TRBV24-1 with TRBJ2-1; D unclear. Per germline, CDR1 KGHDR and CDR2 SFDVKD. Deletions cut 4 bases from V and 0 bases from J, with 3 bases between. CDR3 length: 13 residues. The CDR3 sequence is CATSENSYNEQFF. CDR3 DNA sequence: TGTGCCACCAGTGAGAACTCCTACAATGAGCAGTTCTTC.

The table lists this clonotype with many counts. This chain connects TRBV10-3 to TRBJ2-7; maybe TRBD2 (7 bases). The germline V gene encodes CDR1 ENHRY and CDR2 SYGVKD. Trimming cost V 2 bases and J 9 bases, with 14 bases left between them. The CDR3 has 13 residues. As DNA, the CDR3 is TGTGCCATCAGTGAGGCGCGGGGGCTGGGGCAGTACTTC. Its protein is CAISEARGLGQYF.

V is TRBV20-1 and J is TRBJ2-1; 15 bases match TRBD2. The CDR3 covers 15 residues. After removal of 4 bases from V and 8 bases from J, the junction contained 6 bases not matched to a gene. The V gene's germline CDR1 is DFQATT and CDR2 SNEGSKA (reference sequence). The CDR3 loop reads CSATGTSGRWDEQFF. The CDR3 region has the DNA TGCAGTGCTACTGGGACTAGCGGGAGGTGGGATGAGCAGTTCTTC.

The chain employs TRBV5-1 and TRBJ2-2; unclear D gene. Germline CDR1 SGHRS, CDR2 YFSETQ. The length of the CDR3 is 14 residues. The V gene lost 1 base and the J gene lost 5 bases, with 9 bases spanning the gap. CDR3 region: CASSLLPTTGELFF. DNA for the CDR3: TGCGCCAGCAGCTTGTTGCCCACTACCGGGGAGCTGTTTTTT.

The gene calls are TRBV10-3 and TRBJ2-1, with 7 nucleotides matching TRBD2. The CDR3 is made up of 14 amino acids. The V gene end was trimmed by 8 bases and the J gene end by 1 base; junction bases not matched to a gene: 5. Germline CDR1 ENHRY, CDR2 SYGVKD. CDR3 in DNA: TGTGCCATCGGGCGCGGGGGTTCCTACAATGAGCAGTTCTTC. It yields the protein CAIGRGGSYNEQFF.

This clonotype was counted only a few times. This chain links TRBV5-5 with TRBJ2-1; D might be TRBD2 (6 bases). Germline V gene sequence: CDR1 SGHKS, CDR2 YYEKEE (reference sequence). V lost 1 base, J lost 7 bases, and 18 bases lay in between. The CDR3 extends over 16 amino acids. DNA of the CDR3: TGTGCCAGCAGCTTGCGGGGAGGCGGGGCCAGGAATGAGCAGTTCTTC. Translating it yields CASSLRGGGARNEQFF.

The J gene is TRBJ2-1, the V gene TRBV3-1, with D uncertain. V was clipped by 0 bases and J by 6 bases, with 12 bases between them. Per germline, CDR1 LGHDT and CDR2 YNNKEL (reference sequence). The CDR3 runs to 15 residues. The CDR3 protein is CASSQDGLNTNEQFF. The CDR3 coding sequence is TGTGCCAGCAGCCAAGATGGGCTTAACACCAATGAGCAGTTCTTC.